The 31 T cell receptor beta chains in this list originate from one sample, sequenced in a study of T cells after yellow fever vaccination. TCRdb independently ran MiXCR on the 5' RACE reads; one entry per CDR3 protein. The sample consists of 500,000 to 650,000 distinct CDR3 sequences, 13% of them appearing once. This specimen was PBMCs, taken on the day of the yellow fever booster vaccination. The source of these receptors is a man aged 25-45 years who received the YFV17D yellow fever vaccine.

This clonotype was counted only a few times. The chain recombines TRBV18 with TRBJ1-1; D may be TRBD1 (5 bases). The V gene's germline CDR1 is KGHSH and CDR2 LQKENI. V lost 5 bases and J 5 bases, leaving 15 bases between the germline ends. This CDR3 contains 14 residues. The CDR3 reads CASSSYRLGTEAFF. The CDR3 DNA is TGTGCCAGCTCATCTTACAGGTTAGGAACTGAAGCTTTCTTT.

The sample holds a few counts of this clonotype. The genes are TRBV7-2 and TRBJ1-2, with a weak D call TRBD1 (6 bases). Per the germline V gene, CDR1 is SGHTA and CDR2 is FQGNSA. Between the trimmed V and J ends, which lost 8 bases and 7 bases, there was a span of 14 bases. The CDR3 length is 12 residues. CDR3 in amino acids: CASSTGRTGYTF. CDR3 DNA: TGTGCCAGCTCGACAGGCAGGACTGGCTACACCTTC. Full variable domain (outside the CDR3, taken from reference TRBV7-2 and TRBJ1-2): GAGVSQSPSNKVTEKGKDVELRCDPISGHTALYWYRQSLGQGLEFLIYFQGNSAPDKSGLPSDRFSAERTGGSVSTLTIQRTQQEDSAVYLCASSTGRTGYTFGSGTRLTVV.

This chain joins TRBV10-3 and TRBJ2-7; 8 bases are a match to TRBD1. J gave up 2 bases and V 6 bases, and 6 bases lay outside the gene matches. The CDR3 sequence is 14 residues long. Germline V CDR1 and CDR2: ENHRY, SYGVKD. The CDR3 DNA reads TGTGCCATCAGGGCGGGACAGGCGACCTACGAGCAGTACTTC. Translation: CAIRAGQATYEQYF.

This clonotype was detected only a few times. A read error may produce the germline difference seen at one junction end. The chain couples TRBV14 to TRBJ2-1, with a tentative D call TRBD2 (6 bases). CDR3 length equals 17 residues. Germline CDR1 SGHDN, CDR2 FVKESK. CDR3 region: CASSEDRGTGVMNEQFF. As DNA, the CDR3 is TGTGCCAGCAGCGAAGATCGGGGGACGGGAGTGATGAATGAGCAGTTCTTC.

This clonotype was observed a few times. The chain combines TRBV3-1 with TRBJ1-3; tentatively, D is TRBD1 (5 bases). Trimming shortened V by 1 base and J by 2 bases, and 9 bases separated the two germline ends. Germline V CDR1 and CDR2: LGHDT, YNNKEL (reference sequence). The CDR3 runs 15 residues. CDR3 DNA: TGTGCCAGCAGCCAAGCGACAGTCCCTGGAAACACCATATATTTT. Protein product: CASSQATVPGNTIYF.

As for this clonotype: An end of the junction does not agree with germline; a read error may underlie this. This sequence joins TRBV24-1 and TRBJ2-1; 12 nucleotides match TRBD2. Germline CDR1 reads KGHDR; CDR2 reads SFDVKD. The CDR3 extends over 14 amino acids. The CDR3 loop reads CAPSDGLAGNVQFF. As DNA, the CDR3 is TGTGCCCCCAGTGACGGACTAGCGGGGAATGTGCAGTTCTTC.

This clonotype was seen at least ten times. This chain connects TRBV12-3 or TRBV12-4 to TRBJ2-3; D uncertain. Trimming took off 3 bases at V and 1 base at J, with 8 bases between the two ends. The CDR3 consists of 14 residues. CDR3 DNA: TGTGCCAGCAGTTTCAGTGGGGGCACAGATACGCAGTATTTT. It is translated as CASSFSGGTDTQYF.

Only a few counts were recorded for this clonotype. In nucleotides, the CDR3 is TGTGCCAGCCGAGCGGAGGCACGGACTCTTTTGGGCACTGAAGCTTTCTTT. Its translation: CASRAEARTLLGTEAFF. V gene TRBV4-2 combines with J gene TRBJ1-1; no clear D gene. The CDR3 covers 17 residues. Between the trimmed V and J ends, which lost 8 bases and 4 bases, there was a span of 26 bases. CDR1 is LGHNA, CDR2 YNFKEQ, per germline.

This clonotype was seen a handful of times. The CDR3 reads CASSPAPTSGSSKGYEQYF. The CDR3 DNA follows: TGTGCCAGCAGCCCCGCGCCCACTAGCGGGAGCTCAAAGGGTTATGAGCAGTACTTC. The chain carries TRBV11-2 and TRBJ2-7; TRBD2 aligns across 11 bases. CDR3 length: 19 residues. Germline-derived CDR1 and CDR2 are SGHAT and FQNNGV. Germline trimming cut 5 bases from V and 7 bases from J; bases unmatched to any gene: 22.

CDR3 loop: CATKSSGRFGELFF. Here the CDR3 DNA reads TGTGCTACTAAATCTAGCGGGAGATTCGGGGAGCTGTTTTTT. The chain has TRBV28 and TRBJ2-2; TRBD2 matches 10 bases. CDR1 and CDR2 from the germline V gene are MDHEN and SYDVKM. CDR3 length: 14 amino acids.

The V and J genes are TRBV28 and TRBJ2-3, with D perhaps TRBD2 (6 bases). Trimming took off 1 base at V and 1 base at J, with 12 bases between the two ends. From germline, CDR1 is MDHEN and CDR2 SYDVKM. The CDR3 totals 16 residues. Written as DNA, the CDR3 is TGTGCCAGCAGTTTATCTGCGGGATGGGGCACAGATACGCAGTATTTT. As protein: CASSLSAGWGTDTQYF.

A few counts support this clonotype. This chain connects TRBV6-2 or TRBV6-3 to TRBJ2-7; the D gene is possibly TRBD1 (7 bases). V lost 7 bases and J lost 3, with 19 bases in between. This CDR3 is 15 amino acids long. Per germline, CDR1 MNHEY and CDR2 SVGEGT. CDR3: CASIPAGGGGYEQYF. CDR3 DNA: TGTGCCAGCATCCCCGCTGGAGGGGGCGGCTACGAGCAGTACTTC.

A few counts support this clonotype. V usage is TRBV15 and J usage is TRBJ1-5; a possible D gene is TRBD1 (5 bases). The CDR3 runs to 14 residues. Trimming left V 3 bases short and J 6 bases short, with 12 bases between. The germline CDR1 and CDR2 sequences are LNHNV and YYDKDF (reference sequence). For the CDR3, the DNA is TGTGCCACCAGCAGCCCTGACAGTCGTCAGCCCCAGCATTTT. Its protein product is CATSSPDSRQPQHF.

V gene TRBV20-1 combines with J gene TRBJ1-3; D is perhaps TRBD1 (5 bases). CDR1 is DFQATT and CDR2 is SNEGSKA in the germline V gene (reference sequence). V dropped 6 bases and J dropped 0 bases, with 6 bases sitting between them. The CDR3 has 12 residues. This CDR3 reads CSARASGNTIYF. Here the CDR3 DNA reads TGCAGTGCCAGGGCCTCTGGAAACACCATATATTTT.

This clonotype was seen a handful of times. The rearrangement links TRBV11-2 to TRBJ2-1; D might be TRBD1 or TRBD2, each matching 5 bases. Trimming took 4 bases from V and 5 from J, leaving 21 bases between them. The CDR3 sequence is 17 residues long. From germline, CDR1 is SGHAT and CDR2 FQNNGV. CDR3 loop: CASSSGKGADTNNEQFF. CDR3 in DNA: TGTGCCAGCAGCTCAGGGAAAGGAGCGGACACCAACAATGAGCAGTTCTTC.

The sample holds a few counts of this clonotype. The V and J genes are TRBV13 and TRBJ2-1, with 9 bases that match TRBD2. The V and J ends lost 0 bases and 0 bases, in that order; junction bases with no gene match: 21. The CDR3 is made up of 23 amino acids. Germline CDR1 and CDR2: PRHDT and FYEKMQ (reference sequence). CDR3 coding DNA: TGTGCCAGCAGCTTAGGGGAAAGGGTGGGAGGACTAGCGTTATCGAGCTCCTACAATGAGCAGTTCTTC. Its protein is CASSLGERVGGLALSSSYNEQFF. Full variable domain (rest looked up from reference TRBV13 and TRBJ2-1): AAGVIQSPRHLIKEKRETATLKCYPIPRHDTVYWYQQGPGQDPQFLISFYEKMQSDKGSIPDRFSAQQFSDYHSELNMSSLELGDSALYFCASSLGERVGGLALSSSYNEQFFGPGTRLTVL.

V and J are TRBV20-1 and TRBJ2-3; the D gene is possibly TRBD1 (5 bases). The CDR3 runs to 11 residues. Trimming took off 6 bases at V and 10 bases at J, with 14 bases between the two ends. Germline CDR1 is DFQATT and CDR2 is SNEGSKA (reference sequence). CDR3 sequence reads: CSAPISGPQYF. CDR3 DNA sequence: TGCAGTGCACCTATCTCAGGGCCGCAGTATTTT.

The CDR3 loop reads CASSLSAMGGTEAFF. The DNA of the CDR3 is TGTGCCAGCAGCTTATCCGCTATGGGGGGCACTGAAGCTTTCTTT. The chain carries TRBV7-2 and TRBJ1-1; D possibly corresponds to TRBD1 (5 bases). Trimming removed 2 bases at V and 4 bases at J, with 14 bases between. This CDR3 is built from 15 residues. Germline-derived CDR1 and CDR2 are SGHTA and FQGNSA.

There are a few counts of this clonotype. The chain couples TRBV20-1 to TRBJ2-2; D call uncertain. Germline CDR1 is DFQATT and CDR2 is SNEGSKA (reference sequence). V was clipped by 6 bases and J by 5 bases, with 7 bases between them. CDR3 length: 11 amino acids. In DNA form, the CDR3 reads TGCAGTGCCGGTCGGACCGGGGAGCTGTTTTTT. Translating gives CSAGRTGELFF.

This chain joins TRBV7-9 and TRBJ2-1; D is perhaps TRBD1 (5 bases). This CDR3 contains 15 residues. The V gene's germline CDR1 is SEHNR and CDR2 FQNEAQ (reference sequence). With 5 bases removed from V and 5 bases from J, the gap between germline ends came to 16 bases. The CDR3 nucleotides read TGTGCCAGCAGCCATGGACATATGAAGGACAATGAGCAGTTCTTC. Encoded protein: CASSHGHMKDNEQFF.

In this sample, this clonotype turned up a few times. The chain is built from TRBV12-3 or TRBV12-4 and TRBJ1-5; a possible D gene is TRBD1 (5 bases). The V end was cut by 5 bases, the J end by 2 bases, with 13 bases between. CDR3 length: 15 amino acids. This CDR3 reads CASSPRGVGNQPQHF. CDR3 nucleotide sequence: TGTGCCAGCAGTCCTCGAGGGGTAGGCAATCAGCCCCAGCATTTT.

This clonotype was detected many times. This chain links TRBV12-3 or TRBV12-4 with TRBJ1-1, with D tentatively TRBD1 (5 bases). The CDR3 loop spans 15 amino acids. V gave up 0 bases and J gave up 1 base, with 9 bases separating them. The CDR3 DNA is TGTGCCAGCAGTTTAGCGGGGGGTTCGAACACTGAAGCTTTCTTT. Its translation is CASSLAGGSNTEAFF.

This clonotype has a count of ten or more. A junction boundary mismatches the germline segment, possibly from a read error. The V call is TRBV7-9, the J call TRBJ2-6; TRBD1 or TRBD2 may be the D gene (6 bases each). CDR1 is SEHNR and CDR2 is FQNEAQ in the germline V gene (reference sequence). This CDR3 region has 15 residues. CDR3 sequence reads: CASSLEGAGANVLTF. In DNA form, the CDR3 reads TGCGCCAGCAGCTTGGAGGGGGCTGGGGCCAACGTCCTGACTTTC.

This clonotype turned up a few times. The chain has TRBV6-5 and TRBJ1-2; D may be TRBD1 (6 bases). CDR3 length: 14 residues. Germline V gives CDR1 MNHEY, CDR2 SVGAGI. The V and J ends lost 7 bases and 4 bases respectively, with 16 bases between them. The CDR3: CASTRRGTGYGYTF. CDR3 nucleotide sequence: TGTGCCAGCACCCGGAGGGGGACTGGCTATGGCTACACCTTC.

This chain links TRBV29-1 with TRBJ2-7; 10 bases map to TRBD1. CDR1 and CDR2 from the germline V gene are SQVTM and ANQGSEA. The CDR3 sequence is 13 residues long. The V segment lost 3 bases and the J segment 2 bases; nucleotides outside the gene matches: 1. The CDR3 nucleotides read TGCAGCGTTGAGGGACAGGGGACCTACGAGCAGTACTTC. It encodes CSVEGQGTYEQYF.

This clonotype has ten or more counts. This chain joins TRBV5-1 and TRBJ2-1; D is unclear. The germline gives CDR1 SGHRS, CDR2 YFSETQ. The ends were cut back, 3 bases at V and 9 bases at J, with 13 bases in the middle. CDR3 size: 13 residues. The DNA for the CDR3 is TGCGCCAGCAGCTCAGATAACGGGCGTGAGCAGTTCTTC. This encodes CASSSDNGREQFF.

This clonotype was seen a few times. V gene TRBV7-8 combines with J gene TRBJ2-1, with 8 positions matching TRBD1. The CDR3 runs to 15 residues. Germline CDR1 and CDR2: SGHVS and FQNEAQ. With 5 bases clipped from V and 10 bases from J, the junction kept 13 bases outside the gene matches. The CDR3 region has the DNA TGTGCCAGCAGCCAGGACAGGGCCCCAATTGAGGAGCAGTTCTTC. This codes for CASSQDRAPIEEQFF.

This clonotype was observed a few times. The J gene is TRBJ2-1, the V gene TRBV20-1; D is undetermined. The V end lost 3 bases, the J end lost 7 bases, and 10 bases lay between the germline ends. The CDR3 extends over 12 amino acids. CDR1 is DFQATT and CDR2 is SNEGSKA in the germline V gene (reference sequence). The DNA of the CDR3 is TGCAGTGCTAGCCTGGGCCCAAATGAGCAGTTCTTC. Translated: CSASLGPNEQFF.

This clonotype was seen a few times. The rearrangement links TRBV4-3 to TRBJ2-5, with a tentative D call TRBD2 (6 bases). Per the germline V gene, CDR1 is LGHNA and CDR2 is YSLEER. This CDR3 region has 16 residues. Trimming removed 1 base from V and 5 bases from J, with 17 bases in between. The CDR3 spells CASSQAREPAGETQYF. The CDR3 nucleotides are TGCGCCAGCAGCCAAGCTAGAGAACCTGCGGGGGAGACCCAGTACTTC.

This clonotype showed up many times. The V call is TRBV3-1, the J call TRBJ1-1; D may be TRBD1 (5 bases). CDR1 is LGHDT and CDR2 is YNNKEL in the germline V gene (reference sequence). Deletions cut 4 bases from V and 3 bases from J, with 9 bases between. CDR3 size: 13 residues. In DNA, the CDR3 is TGTGCCAGCAGCCGAATAGGGGACACTGAAGCTTTCTTT. Residues: CASSRIGDTEAFF.

This chain joins TRBV7-9 and TRBJ2-7; 13 bases are shared with TRBD2. Germline V lookup: CDR1 SEHNR, CDR2 FQNEAQ (reference sequence). CDR3 size: 16 residues. Unmatched junction bases numbered 12, after V lost 5 bases and J lost 8 bases. The CDR3 DNA follows: TGTGCCAGCAGCCGCACCTCCGGGACTAGCGGGAACCAGCAGTACTTC. The encoded protein is CASSRTSGTSGNQQYF.